Listed below are T cell receptor beta chains from one sample, sequenced in a study of cytomegalovirus exposure and HLA in healthy donors. Generated by immunoSEQ multiplex PCR, the TCRdb table keeps only in-frame clones and is missing some. The table includes approximately 140,000 clones, almost 80% detected once. Sequencing used PBMCs. Receptors were obtained from a man in his late teens or twenties in good health and CMV-seronegative. Both conserved end residues are trimmed from each CDR3. The order of the fields is CDR3 length, J gene, V gene, CDR3 protein.

13	TRBJ1-3	TRBV6-5	ASRPVGARGNTIY
10	TRBJ2-7	TRBV29-1	SVSGVSYEQY
15	TRBJ1-2	TRBV4-1	ASSQDVGQGLNYGYT
14	TRBJ2-1	TRBV27	ASRVRTGATYNEQF
14	TRBJ2-7	TRBV10-3	AISGGGVSSSYEQY
16	TRBJ1-2	TRBV19	ASRPIGRGASGDYGYT
10	TRBJ1-5	TRBV6-5	ATGTGNQPQH
14	TRBJ1-4	TRBV5-6	ASSIRGQGANEKLF
11	TRBJ1-2	TRBV5-1	ASSLDRTYGYT
14	TRBJ1-5	TRBV7-9	ASSLGGGQGNQPQH
12	TRBJ1-2	TRBV2	ASSPRTALYGYT
12	TRBJ1-3	TRBV19	ASSMGSSGNTIY
12	TRBJ2-7	TRBV5-1	ASRSTGASYEQY
13	NA	TRBV5-1	ASSPLEGLISEQY
12	TRBJ2-7	TRBV25-1	ASSPPPHLYGQY
13	TRBJ2-7	TRBV9	ASSVGTAFLGEQY
12	TRBJ2-5	TRBV13	ASSLGLSQETQY
13	TRBJ1-2	TRBV29-1	SVEFSGRQSYGYT
12	TRBJ2-1	TRBV19	ASSIELVGNEQF
14	TRBJ2-3	TRBV7-9	ASSPPDGGTADTQY
14	TRBJ1-6	TRBV4-3	ASSQALGRGNSPLH
16	TRBJ1-1	TRBV19	ASSIVKGAQGVNTEAF
13	TRBJ1-2	TRBV4-3	ASSHGTERNYGYT
14	TRBJ2-3	TRBV4-2	ASSQGDGGGADTQY
14	TRBJ2-1	TRBV5-1	ASSTQTSGDGNEQF
12	TRBJ1-1	TRBV9	ASSFSGGGTEAF
10	TRBJ1-5	TRBV19	ASNILSQPQH
10	TRBJ2-7	TRBV29-1	SAWDNPYEQY
13	TRBJ2-6	TRBV29-1	SVTERPSGANVLT
13	TRBJ2-5	TRBV5-6	ASSLGGDRGGTQY
11	NA	TRBV7-9	ASISSGGYEQY
17	TRBJ1-2	TRBV9	ASSVGWETGDYSNYGYT
14	TRBJ2-1	TRBV6-4	ASSGTSGGAYNEQF
16	TRBJ2-5	TRBV5-1	ASSSLGGAPEYQETQY
12	TRBJ1-5	TRBV5-1	ASRDGTGDQPQH
10	TRBJ2-5	TRBV19	ATMDSQETQY
15	TRBJ1-2	TRBV4-1	ASSPELTGGLSDGYT
9	NA	TRBV30	AWNQEYEQY
14	TRBJ2-3	TRBV7-6	ASSLGPGRGFYTQY
13	TRBJ1-2	TRBV2	ASSLPGQGGYGYT
11	TRBJ1-3	TRBV18	ASSPAEPNTIY
12	TRBJ1-2	TRBV18	ASSNRASGYGYT
14	TRBJ2-1	TRBV2	ASPLRDYTSYNEQF
13	TRBJ2-7	TRBV6-1	ASSGPGTGAYEQY
11	TRBJ1-2	TRBV6-6	ASSLGPNYGYT